In its sample, the clone carrying this TCR beta chain was seen many times. This sample is part of a study of read filtering for tumor transcriptome and immune sequencing. From approximately 430 ng of RNA, a library with molecular barcoded alpha/delta and beta/gamma adaptors was made. TCRdb reanalysed the reads using MiXCR and keeps one entry per CDR3 protein. The top ten clones hold just under 8.5% of a sample with around 140,000 distinct CDR3 sequences, over 10% of them seen once. J gave up 2 bases and V 0 bases, and 9 bases lay outside the gene matches. Germline-derived CDR1 and CDR2 are DFQATT and SNEGSKA (reference sequence). This CDR3 is 17 amino acids long.

Source material: a population of CD138-negative cells sorted from bone marrow. The origin of this receptor is a donor at least 40 years old with multiple myeloma. This chain links TRBV20-1 with TRBJ2-3; the match to TRBD2 covers 9 bases. The DNA of the CDR3 is TGCAGTGCTAGAGATCTCGTAGCGGGAGTGATCACAGATACGCAGTATTTT. It translates to CSARDLVAGVITDTQYF.